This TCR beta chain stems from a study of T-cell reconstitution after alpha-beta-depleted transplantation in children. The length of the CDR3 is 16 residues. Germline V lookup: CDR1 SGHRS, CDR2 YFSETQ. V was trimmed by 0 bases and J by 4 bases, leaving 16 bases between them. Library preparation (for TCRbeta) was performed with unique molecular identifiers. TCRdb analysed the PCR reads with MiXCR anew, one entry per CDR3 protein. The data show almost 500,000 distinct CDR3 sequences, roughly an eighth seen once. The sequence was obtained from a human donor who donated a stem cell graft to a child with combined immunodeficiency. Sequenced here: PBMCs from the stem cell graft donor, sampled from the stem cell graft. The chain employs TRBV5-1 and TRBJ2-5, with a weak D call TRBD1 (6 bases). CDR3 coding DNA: TGCGCCAGCAGCTTGGGGGACACCATAGGTGCAGAGACCCAGTACTTC. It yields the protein CASSLGDTIGAETQYF.